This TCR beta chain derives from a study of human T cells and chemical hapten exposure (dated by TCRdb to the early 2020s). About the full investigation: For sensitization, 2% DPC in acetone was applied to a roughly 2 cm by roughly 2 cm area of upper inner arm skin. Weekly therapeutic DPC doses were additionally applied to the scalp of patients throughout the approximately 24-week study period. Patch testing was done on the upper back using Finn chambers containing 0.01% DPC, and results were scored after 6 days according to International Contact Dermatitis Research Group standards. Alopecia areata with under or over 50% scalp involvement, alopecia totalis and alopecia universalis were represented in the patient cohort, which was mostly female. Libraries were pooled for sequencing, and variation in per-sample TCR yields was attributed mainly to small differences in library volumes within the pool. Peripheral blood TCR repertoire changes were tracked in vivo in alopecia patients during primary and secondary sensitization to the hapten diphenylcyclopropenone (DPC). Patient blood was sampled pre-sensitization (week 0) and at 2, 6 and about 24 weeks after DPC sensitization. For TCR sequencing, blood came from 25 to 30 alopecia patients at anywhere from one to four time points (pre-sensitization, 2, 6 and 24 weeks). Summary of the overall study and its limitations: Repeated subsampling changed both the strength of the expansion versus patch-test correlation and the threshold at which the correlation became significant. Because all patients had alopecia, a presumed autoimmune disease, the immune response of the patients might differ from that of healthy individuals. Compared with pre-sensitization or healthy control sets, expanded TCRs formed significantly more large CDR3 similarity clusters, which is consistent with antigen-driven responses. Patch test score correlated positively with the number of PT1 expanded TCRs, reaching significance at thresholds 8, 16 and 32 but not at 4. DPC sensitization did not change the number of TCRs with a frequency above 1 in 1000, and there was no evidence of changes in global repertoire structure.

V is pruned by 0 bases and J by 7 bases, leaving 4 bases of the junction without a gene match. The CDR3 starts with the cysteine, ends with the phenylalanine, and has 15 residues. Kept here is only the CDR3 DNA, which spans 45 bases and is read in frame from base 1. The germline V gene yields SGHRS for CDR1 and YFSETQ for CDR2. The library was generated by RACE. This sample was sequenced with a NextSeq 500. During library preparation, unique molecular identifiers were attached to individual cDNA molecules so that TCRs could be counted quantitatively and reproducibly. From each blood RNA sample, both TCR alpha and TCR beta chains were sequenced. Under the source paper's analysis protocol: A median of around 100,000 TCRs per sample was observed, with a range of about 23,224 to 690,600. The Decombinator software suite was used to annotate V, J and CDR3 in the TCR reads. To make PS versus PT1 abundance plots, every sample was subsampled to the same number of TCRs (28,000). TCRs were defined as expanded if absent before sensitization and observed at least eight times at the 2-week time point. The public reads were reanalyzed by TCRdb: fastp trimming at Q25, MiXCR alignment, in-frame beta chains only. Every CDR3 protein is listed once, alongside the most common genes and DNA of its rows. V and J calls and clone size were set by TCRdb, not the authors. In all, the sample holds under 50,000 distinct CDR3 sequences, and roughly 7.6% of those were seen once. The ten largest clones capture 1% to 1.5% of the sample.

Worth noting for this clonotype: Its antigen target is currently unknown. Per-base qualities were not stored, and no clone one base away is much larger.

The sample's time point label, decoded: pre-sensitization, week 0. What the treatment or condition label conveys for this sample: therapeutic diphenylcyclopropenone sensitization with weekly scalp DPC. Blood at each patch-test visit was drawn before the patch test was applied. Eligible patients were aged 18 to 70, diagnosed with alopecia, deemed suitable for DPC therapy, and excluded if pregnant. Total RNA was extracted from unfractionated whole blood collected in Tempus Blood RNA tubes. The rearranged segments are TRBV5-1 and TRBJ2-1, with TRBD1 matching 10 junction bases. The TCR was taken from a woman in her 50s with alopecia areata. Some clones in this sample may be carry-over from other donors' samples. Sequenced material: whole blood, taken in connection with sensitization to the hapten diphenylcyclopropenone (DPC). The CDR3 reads CASSLEGTGENEQFF. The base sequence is TGCGCCAGCAGCTTGGAAGGGACAGGGGAGAATGAGCAGTTCTTC.